This is a list of T cell receptor beta chains from one sample in a study of CD8 T cells in ankylosing spondylitis. TCRdb used MiXCR to reprocess the 5' RACE reads, holding one entry per CDR3 protein. The profile shows some 840,000 distinct CDR3 sequences, approximately 12% of them singletons. The sequenced sample consisted of blood, either unsorted or a sorted T cell fraction (not recorded which). The receptors come from a male donor with ankylosing spondylitis. Both conserved end residues are part of each CDR3. The D gene is left open where the match is weak. Not all rows give a size; the values are once, few, many and, for expanded clones, a class.

d_call,v_call,clone_size,j_call,cdr3_nt,cdr3_aa
NA,TRBV15,many,TRBJ2-2,TGTGCCACCAGCAGGGGCGGGACAGAGAACACCGGGGAGCTGTTTTTT,CATSRGGTENTGELFF
NA,TRBV29-1,many,TRBJ1-1,TGCAGCGTCTCTACAGCTTATGAAGCTTTCTTT,CSVSTAYEAFF
TRBD2,TRBV7-8,NA,TRBJ2-3,TGTGCCAGCAGCTTTGGGAGGGGTATCACAGATACGCAGTATTTT,CASSFGRGITDTQYF
NA,TRBV20-1,NA,TRBJ1-4,TGCAGTGCTAGAAATGACAGGTCGTTGTTTTTT,CSARNDRSLFF
NA,TRBV12-3/TRBV12-4,many,TRBJ1-1,TGTGCCAGCAGCCAGGTGGGAGAAAACACTGAAGCTTTCTTT,CASSQVGENTEAFF
NA,TRBV16,NA,TRBJ2-7,TGTGCCAGCAGCCAATCGTCTAGGTACGAGCAGTACTTC,CASSQSSRYEQYF
NA,TRBV5-1,many,TRBJ2-1,TGCGCCAGCTTCGAGTACAATGAGCAGTTCTTC,CASFEYNEQFF
TRBD1,TRBV3-1,few,TRBJ1-1,TGTGCCAGCAGCCAAGGCTGGACAGGGGAGAACACTGAAGCTTTCTTT,CASSQGWTGENTEAFF
TRBD1,TRBV20-1,many,TRBJ2-1,TGCAGTGCTAGACCCCGGGACAGGCCGGCGGAGCAGTTCTTC,CSARPRDRPAEQFF
NA,TRBV7-2,many,TRBJ1-5,TGTGCCAGCAGCCCAGCCAATCAGCCCCAGCATTTT,CASSPANQPQHF
TRBD2,TRBV4-3,NA,TRBJ2-5,TGCGCCAGCAGCCAAGAGGGACTAGCGGATACTACCCAGTACTTC,CASSQEGLADTTQYF